This passage covers 20 T cell receptor beta chains from one sample sequenced in a study of cytomegalovirus exposure and HLA in healthy donors. The PCR contained 60 Vbeta and 13 Jbeta primers. The data were produced by immunoSEQ multiplex PCR, yet TCRdb's version contains in-frame clones alone and is incomplete. Seen here are roughly 130,000 clones, 84% observed once, and the top ten hold 2.5% to 3%. Sequencing was performed on PBMCs. All receptors come from a woman under 30 in good health and CMV-seropositive.

The chain employs TRBV18 and TRBJ2-1; D is uncertain. The V and J ends lost 2 bases and 4 bases respectively, with 12 bases between them. Per germline, CDR1 KGHSH and CDR2 LQKENI. This CDR3 comprises 15 residues. CDR3 in DNA: TGTGCCAGCTCACCAGGCAGGTCCCAGTACAATGAGCAGTTCTTC. Its protein product is CASSPGRSQYNEQFF.

The chain employs TRBV14 and TRBJ2-7; D is uncertain. Germline CDR1 SGHDN, CDR2 FVKESK. CDR3 length equals 12 residues. Trimming shortened V by 1 base and J by 4 bases, and 5 bases separated the two germline ends. The CDR3 bases are TGTGCCAGCAGCCAAGCGCAGTACGAGCAGTACTTC. Its protein is CASSQAQYEQYF.

Here the CDR3 reads CASSPWTGDNEQFF. CDR3 DNA: TGTGCCAGCAGTCCGTGGACTGGGGACAATGAGCAGTTCTTC. This chain links TRBV28 with TRBJ2-1; D possibly corresponds to TRBD2 (5 bases). Looked up from germline, CDR1 is MDHEN and CDR2 is SYDVKM. Trimming removed 5 bases from V and 5 bases from J, with 13 bases in between. The CDR3 is 14 amino acids.

This clone was seen only once. The rearrangement uses TRBV29-1 and TRBJ2-5, with D tentatively TRBD2 (5 bases). CDR3 size: 15 residues. Trimming took 0 bases from V and 3 from J, leaving 14 bases between them. Per the germline V gene, CDR1 is SQVTM and CDR2 is ANQGSEA. The DNA for the CDR3 is TGCAGCGTTGAAGATCTTCGCAGCGGAAAAGAGACCCAGTACTTC. It translates to CSVEDLRSGKETQYF.

V is TRBV28 and J is TRBJ2-5, with 11 bases that match TRBD1. Germline V gene sequence: CDR1 MDHEN, CDR2 SYDVKM. The junction had 10 bases not matched to a gene; V was cut back by 5 bases and J by 5 bases. The CDR3 has 16 amino acids. The CDR3 region is CASSARTGGAWETQYF. CDR3 nucleotides: TGTGCCAGCAGTGCGAGGACAGGGGGCGCCTGGGAGACCCAGTACTTC.

The chain has TRBV9 and TRBJ2-1; D unresolved. V was shortened by 0 bases and J by 0 bases, with 7 bases between the two germline ends. The germline CDR1 and CDR2 sequences are SGDLS and YYNGEE. CDR3 length: 15 amino acids. The CDR3 loop reads CASSVARGSYNEQFF. CDR3 nucleotides: TGTGCCAGCAGCGTAGCTAGAGGCTCCTACAATGAGCAGTTCTTC. Full variable domain (remainder filled in from reference TRBV9 and TRBJ2-1): DSGVTQTPKHLITATGQRVTLRCSPRSGDLSVYWYQQSLDQGLQFLIQYYNGEERAKGNILERFSAQQFPDLHSELNLSSLELGDSALYFCASSVARGSYNEQFFGPGTRLTVL.

V usage is TRBV27 and J usage is TRBJ2-3; 8 nucleotides agree with TRBD2. The CDR3 consists of 13 residues. The germline V gene encodes CDR1 MNHEY and CDR2 SMNVEV (reference sequence). Germline trimming cut 3 bases from V and 9 bases from J; bases unmatched to any gene: 5. CDR3 protein: CASSFFGGGTQYF. The CDR3 nucleotides are TGTGCCAGCAGTTTCTTTGGCGGGGGGACGCAGTATTTT.

The chain recombines TRBV27 with TRBJ2-7; D may be TRBD1 (5 bases). The germline V gene encodes CDR1 MNHEY and CDR2 SMNVEV (reference sequence). Trimming pared 4 bases from V and 6 bases from J, leaving 13 bases between. The CDR3 extends over 13 amino acids. CDR3 loop: CASSSPGWVEQYF. In DNA form, the CDR3 reads TGTGCCAGCAGTTCCCCAGGGTGGGTCGAGCAGTACTTC.

The chain joins TRBV5-4 to TRBJ1-4; D might be TRBD1 (6 bases). CDR1 is SGHNT, CDR2 YYREEE, per germline (reference sequence). V shed 4 bases and J shed 8 bases, with 9 bases lying between them. The length of the CDR3 is 12 residues. The CDR3: CASSSGTEKLFF. The CDR3 nucleotides read TGTGCCAGCAGCAGCGGGACAGAAAAACTGTTTTTT.

Details on this clone: The sample contains more than one DNA sequence encoding this CDR3. The J gene is TRBJ1-6, the V gene TRBV6-5; D is ambiguous. The CDR3 is made up of 13 amino acids. Germline-derived CDR1 and CDR2 are MNHEY and SVGAGI. The V gene lost 2 bases and the J gene lost 10 bases, with 9 bases spanning the gap. The CDR3 nucleotides read TGTGCCAGCAGTTACGGCGGCGGGTCACCCCTCCACTTT. This codes for CASSYGGGSPLHF.

This clone has a handful of counts. V usage is TRBV5-1 and J usage is TRBJ2-1; D is undetermined. V shed 2 bases and J shed 2 bases, with 8 bases lying between them. CDR1 SGHRS and CDR2 YFSETQ come from the germline V gene. The CDR3 has 14 residues. The CDR3 DNA reads TGCGCCAGCAGCTTCGGTCTCACCTACAATGAGCAGTTCTTC. Its protein is CASSFGLTYNEQFF.

The gene calls are TRBV9 and TRBJ1-2; 8 nucleotides match TRBD1. The CDR3 has 15 amino acids. CDR1 is SGDLS, CDR2 YYNGEE, per germline. V lost 4 bases and J lost 0; bases outside the gene matches: 5. The CDR3 DNA reads TGTGCCAGCAGCACCCGACAGGGGCCTAACTATGGCTACACCTTC. Amino acids: CASSTRQGPNYGYTF.

This sequence joins TRBV29-1 and TRBJ2-5; D is unresolved. CDR1 and CDR2 from the germline V gene are SQVTM and ANQGSEA. This CDR3 has 13 amino acids. Trimming stripped 5 bases from V and 5 bases from J, with 15 bases between. The DNA of the CDR3 is TGCAGCGTTCACGTTAGAGCGAGGGAGACCCAGTACTTC. This gives the protein CSVHVRARETQYF. Full variable domain (remainder filled in from reference TRBV29-1 and TRBJ2-5): SAVISQKPSRDICQRGTSLTIQCQVDSQVTMMFWYRQQPGQSLTLIATANQGSEATYESGFVIDKFPISRPNLTFSTLTVSNMSPEDSSIYLCSVHVRARETQYFGPGTRLLVL.

The V call is TRBV25-1, the J call TRBJ2-7; possible D gene TRBD1, 6 bases. V lost 5 bases, J lost 2 bases, and 19 bases lay in between. The CDR3 loop spans 16 amino acids. Germline V lookup: CDR1 MGHDK, CDR2 SYGVNS. The CDR3, as DNA: TGTGCCAGCAGTTTCGGTCGGGCAGGGGCTACCTACGAGCAGTACTTC. It specifies CASSFGRAGATYEQYF.

This clone was seen a single time. This chain joins TRBV7-9 and TRBJ2-6; D gene uncertain. CDR3 length equals 18 residues. Between the trimmed V and J ends, which lost 5 bases and 0 bases, there was a span of 17 bases. Germline V CDR1 and CDR2: SEHNR, FQNEAQ (reference sequence). CDR3 coding DNA: TGTGCCAGCAGCCACCCCCCAGGTTCTGTCTCTGGGGCCAACGTCCTGACTTTC. Translation: CASSHPPGSVSGANVLTF.

This rearrangement joins TRBV4-1 to TRBJ2-1; weak D call: TRBD2 (5 bases). V shed 5 bases and J shed 9 bases, with 14 bases lying between them. This CDR3 spans 13 amino acids. Germline CDR1 MGHRA, CDR2 YSYEKL. The CDR3 loop is CASSARAAGEQFF. In DNA form, the CDR3 reads TGCGCCAGCAGCGCCCGGGCCGCGGGTGAGCAGTTCTTC.

The chain has TRBV5-4 and TRBJ2-5; 11 bases are a match to TRBD2. The CDR3 has 16 residues. The trim removed 5 bases at V and 4 bases at J, leaving 10 bases unmatched. Germline CDR1 is SGHNT and CDR2 is YYREEE (reference sequence). Here the CDR3 reads CASRLAGGRVGETQYF. The CDR3 DNA reads TGTGCCAGCAGATTAGCGGGGGGGAGAGTGGGAGAGACCCAGTACTTC.

This clone was seen only once. One end of the junction fails to match germline, which may point to a read error. The rearrangement links TRBV10-2 to TRBJ1-1; maybe TRBD1 (6 bases). Germline V gene lookup returns CDR1 WSHSY and CDR2 SAAADI. This CDR3 has 13 residues. CDR3 amino acids: CASTETGNTEAFF. In nucleotides, the CDR3 is TGCGCCAGCACTGAGACAGGGAACACTGAAGCTTTCTTT.

For this clone: Other DNA sequences in the sample encode the same CDR3. The gene calls are TRBV27 and TRBJ2-7; the match to TRBD2 covers 9 bases. CDR1 is MNHEY and CDR2 is SMNVEV in the germline V gene (reference sequence). The trim removed 0 bases at V and 1 base at J, leaving 1 base unmatched. The CDR3 sequence is 15 residues long. The CDR3 nucleotides are TGTGCCAGCAGTTTATCTAGCGGGGGATCCTACGAGCAGTACTTC. Its protein is CASSLSSGGSYEQYF.

This chain connects TRBV6-6 to TRBJ2-3, with 8 bases identical to TRBD1. There are 16 residues in the CDR3. The germline V gene has CDR1 MNHNY and CDR2 SVGAGI (reference sequence). V dropped 3 bases and J dropped 8; count of bases not matched to a gene: 13. The CDR3 sequence is CASSYDVAGGRGTQYF. The CDR3 bases are TGTGCCAGCAGTTATGACGTGGCAGGGGGCAGGGGTACGCAGTATTTT.